This TCR beta chain was sequenced for a study of regulatory T cells in long-lasting Graves disease. Described time point: newly diagnosed GD, antithyroid drugs for less than 3 months. Extracted PBMC RNA gave rise to the TCR library. The CDR3 length is 16 residues. Trimming shortened V by 2 bases and J by 3 bases, and 16 bases separated the two germline ends. Germline V gives CDR1 MNHNS, CDR2 SASEGT. In building TCR beta libraries, iRepertoire HTBI primers were used together with Arm-PCR of CDR3 regions. TCRdb called the multiplex PCR reads again in MiXCR, with one record for every CDR3 protein. The sample holds some 560,000 distinct CDR3 sequences, 16% seen once. Another study also made use of these data, one on T cells in Graves' hyperthyroidism and ophthalmopathy. Turning to that study: HTBI primers drove first-round RT-PCR of the TCR CDR3.

The source of this sequence is a middle-aged woman with Graves disease. This chain uses TRBV6-1 with TRBJ1-1, with D perhaps TRBD1 (6 bases). The starting material was peripheral blood mononuclear cells (PBMCs), obtained at new diagnosis, from a patient treated with antithyroid drugs. CDR3 sequence: CASSEIQRGADTEAFF. CDR3 DNA: TGTGCCAGCAGTGAAATTCAGCGGGGGGCGGACACTGAAGCTTTCTTT.